This T cell receptor beta chain was recorded in a study of blood T cell repertoires in COVID-19. Study background: Material from acute and convalescent COVID-19 was sourced from the United States, Italy and Spain. PBMCs, B-cell-depleted T cells, or T cells were the source of the cDNA or gDNA that made up the material.

Per the authors' pipeline: It was from reference gene primer amplification that nucleated cell counts were estimated. TCRdb keeps only in-frame clones here, not all; method: immunoSEQ multiplex PCR. V and J calls and clone size are as listed in that table; D and trimming were resolved from the DNA. The data contain under 250,000 clones, roughly 86% of them singletons. This CDR3 comprises 16 residues. Looked up from germline, CDR1 is MNHNY and CDR2 is SVGAGI (reference sequence). V was pared by 2 bases and J by 2 bases, with 6 bases of the junction left unmatched. V gene TRBV6-6 combines with J gene TRBJ2-7; 10 nucleotides align to TRBD1. Sequenced: peripheral blood. The sequence was collected from a woman aged 60-70 years who had recovered from COVID-19. CDR3 region: CASSYASGQGAYEQYF. The CDR3 nucleotides read TGTGCCAGCAGTTACGCCTCCGGACAGGGGGCCTACGAGCAGTACTTC.